This T cell receptor beta chain derives from a study of PD-L1 blockade in urothelial cancer. Overall study findings and caveats: Durable-benefit cases showed more tumor-associated blood clone expansion at 3 weeks.

As to this clone: Its antigen is not known.

Only in-frame clones appear in the TCRdb table, and some are missing; sequencing was by immunoSEQ multiplex PCR. The data contain fewer than 30,000 clones, approximately 84% of them singletons. The CDR3 sequence is 13 residues long. From germline, CDR1 is SNHLY and CDR2 FYNNEI. Trimming left V 4 bases short and J 9 bases short, with 13 bases between. This receptor was taken from a man aged 70-80 years with urothelial cancer. Source: PBMCs, taken around atezolizumab (anti-PD-L1) treatment. The chain employs TRBV2 and TRBJ2-1, with D unclear. The CDR3 DNA sequence: TGTGCCAGCAGTGTCGGGTTCTTCACTGAGCAGTTCTTC. Translating gives CASSVGFFTEQFF.